Each of the 8 T cell receptor beta chains below was sequenced from the same sample in a study of human T cells and chemical hapten exposure. TCRdb independently ran MiXCR on the RACE reads; one entry per CDR3 protein. The data contain over 70,000 distinct CDR3 sequences, 11% to 15% of them singletons. Specified time point: pre-sensitization, week 0. The treatment here: therapeutic diphenylcyclopropenone sensitization with weekly scalp DPC. The starting material was whole blood, obtained in connection with sensitization to the hapten diphenylcyclopropenone (DPC). Receptors originate from a woman aged 45-59 years with alopecia areata. Some clones in this sample may be carry-over from other donors' samples.

This clonotype has a handful of counts. The rearrangement uses TRBV30 and TRBJ2-1, with D perhaps matching TRBD2 (6 bases). The V gene lost 1 base and the J gene lost 7 bases, with 14 bases spanning the gap. The V gene's germline CDR1 is GTSNPN and CDR2 SVGIG (reference sequence). There are 14 residues in the CDR3. For the CDR3, the DNA is TGTGCCTGGAGTGCGGGAGTTGGGCGTAATGAGCAGTTCTTC. Its protein product is CAWSAGVGRNEQFF.

Only a few counts were recorded for this clonotype. The CDR3 is CSALSGRAEDTQYF. The CDR3 DNA reads as TGCAGTGCATTAAGCGGGAGGGCCGAAGATACGCAGTATTTT. The chain recombines TRBV20-1 with TRBJ2-3, with 10 bases aligning to TRBD2. Germline trimming cut 6 bases from V and 5 bases from J; bases unmatched to any gene: 8. This CDR3 region has 14 residues. Germline lookup yields CDR1 DFQATT and CDR2 SNEGSKA (reference sequence).

The chain joins TRBV20-1 to TRBJ1-5; D is unresolved. Trimming took off 0 bases at V and 4 bases at J, with 13 bases between the two ends. Per the germline V gene, CDR1 is DFQATT and CDR2 is SNEGSKA (reference sequence). The CDR3 extends over 15 amino acids. The CDR3 loop is CSARDKGFRNQPQHF. The DNA of the CDR3 is TGCAGTGCTAGAGATAAGGGATTTCGGAATCAGCCCCAGCATTTT.

This rearrangement joins TRBV12-3 or TRBV12-4 to TRBJ1-5, with 7 bases matching TRBD1. The CDR3 spans 14 residues. The ends lost 6 bases at V and 6 bases at J; junction bases unmatched: 8. CDR3: CASRPQGIGQPQHF. The CDR3 DNA reads TGTGCCAGCAGGCCACAGGGGATCGGTCAGCCCCAGCATTTT.

Only a few counts were recorded for this clonotype. The germline gene is not matched at one end of the junction; a read error may be the cause. The chain has TRBV18 and TRBJ2-5; perhaps TRBD2 as D (5 bases). Germline-derived CDR1 and CDR2 are KGHSH and LQKENI. This CDR3 spans 11 amino acids. The CDR3 here is CASSGQETQYF. The DNA for the CDR3 is TGCGCCAGCAGCGGTCAAGAGACCCAGTACTTC.

The genes are TRBV18 and TRBJ2-2; D is perhaps TRBD1 (5 bases). Germline V CDR1 and CDR2: KGHSH, LQKENI. The V end lost 9 bases, the J end lost 0 bases, and 14 bases lay between the germline ends. This CDR3 has 15 residues. DNA of the CDR3: TGTGCCAGTCTCGGTGCAGGGACGAACACCGGGGAGCTGTTTTTT. Protein product: CASLGAGTNTGELFF.

This clonotype was seen only a few times. This sequence joins TRBV18 and TRBJ2-7; D possibly uses TRBD1 or TRBD2 (5 bases each). This CDR3 comprises 14 residues. V gave up 1 base and J gave up 0 bases, with 7 bases separating them. Germline V lookup: CDR1 KGHSH, CDR2 LQKENI. CDR3 in DNA: TGTGCCAGCTCACCACAGGGGACCTCCTACGAGCAGTACTTC. Protein product: CASSPQGTSYEQYF.

This clonotype was seen a few times. The chain carries TRBV20-1 and TRBJ2-7; D gene unclear. This CDR3 has 9 residues. Germline CDR1 is DFQATT and CDR2 is SNEGSKA (reference sequence). In DNA, the CDR3 is TGCACATACGGGTACGAGCAGTACTTC. Protein product: CTYGYEQYF.